This record looks at one T cell receptor beta chain sequence and its context. Trimming removed 3 bases from V and 0 bases from J, with 9 bases in between. Looked up from germline, CDR1 is SGHKS and CDR2 is YYEKEE (reference sequence). The CDR3 contains 14 residues. Sequencing of TCR beta was performed on blood CD8+ and CD4+ T cells. It was negative isolation that provided the CD8+ and CD4+ T cells, whereas TEMRA cells were enriched by FACS. The data originate from a study of CD8 T cells in Susac syndrome. Reverse transcription of about 0.5 to 1 ug RNA was carried out with random hexamers. Amplification of TCR beta CDR3 across 54 Vbeta and 13 Jbeta was performed with immunoSEQ multiplex PCR. TCRdb reanalysed the immunoSEQ multiplex PCR reads using MiXCR and keeps one entry per CDR3 protein. Here the sample spans roughly 70,000 distinct CDR3 sequences, over 95% being singletons.

The sequence came from a human donor with multiple sclerosis. This rearrangement joins TRBV5-5 to TRBJ2-5; a weak D match, TRBD2 (5 bases). Sequencing was carried out using CD4+ T cells from PBMCs. The CDR3 loop reads CASSSRRDQETQYF. In nucleotides, the CDR3 is TGTGCCAGCAGCTCCAGGCGGGACCAAGAGACCCAGTACTTC. Looking up the rest from reference TRBV5-5 and TRBJ2-5 gives the full variable domain: DAGVTQSPTHLIKTRGQQVTLRCSPISGHKSVSWYQQVLGQGPQFIFQYYEKEERGRGNFPDRFSARQFPNYSSELNVNALLLGDSALYLCASSSRRDQETQYFGPGTRLLVL.